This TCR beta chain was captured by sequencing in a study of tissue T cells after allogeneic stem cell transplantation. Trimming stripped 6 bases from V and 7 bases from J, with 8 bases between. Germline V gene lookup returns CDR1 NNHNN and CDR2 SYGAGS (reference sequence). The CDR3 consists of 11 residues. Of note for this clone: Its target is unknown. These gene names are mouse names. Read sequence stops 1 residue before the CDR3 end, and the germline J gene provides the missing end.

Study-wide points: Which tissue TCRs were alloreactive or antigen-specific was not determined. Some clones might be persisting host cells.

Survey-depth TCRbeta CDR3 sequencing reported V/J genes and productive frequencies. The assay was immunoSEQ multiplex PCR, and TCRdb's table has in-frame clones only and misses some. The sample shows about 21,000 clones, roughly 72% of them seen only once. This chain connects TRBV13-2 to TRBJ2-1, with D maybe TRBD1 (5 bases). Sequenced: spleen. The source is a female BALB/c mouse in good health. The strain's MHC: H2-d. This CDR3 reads CASAAGAEQFF. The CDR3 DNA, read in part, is TGTGCCAGCGCTGCAGGGGCTGAGCAGTTC.